The 3 T cell receptor beta chains below come from one sample, sequenced in a study of T-cell reconstitution after alpha-beta-depleted transplantation in children. A library of TCRbeta sequences, prepared with unique molecular identifiers, was generated. MiXCR, run by TCRdb on the PCR reads, gives a single entry per CDR3 protein. The repertoire has around 680,000 distinct CDR3 sequences, 15% to 20% of them found once; the top ten carry around 0.96%. The source was PBMCs from the stem cell graft donor, collected from the stem cell graft. The receptors originated from a human donor who donated a stem cell graft to a child with acute myeloid leukemia.

This clonotype was observed a handful of times. The chain couples TRBV27 to TRBJ2-1; D unresolved. Trimming left V 0 bases short and J 14 bases short, with 14 bases between. The CDR3 sequence is 13 residues long. Germline V lookup: CDR1 MNHEY, CDR2 SMNVEV (reference sequence). CDR3 DNA: TGTGCCAGCAGTTTATCAACATGGTCCCCGGAGTTCTTC. This encodes CASSLSTWSPEFF.

In this sample, this clonotype turned up many times. This chain links TRBV20-1 with TRBJ1-2; D is unresolved. The germline CDR1 and CDR2 sequences are DFQATT and SNEGSKA (reference sequence). The CDR3 covers 12 residues. Trimming removed 4 bases at V and 5 bases at J, with 11 bases between. CDR3 amino acids: CSAMTTPYGYTF. The CDR3 nucleotides read TGCAGTGCTATGACCACCCCGTATGGCTACACCTTC.

The gene calls are TRBV20-1 and TRBJ2-1, with TRBD1 matching 7 bases. Germline values: CDR1 DFQATT, CDR2 SNEGSKA (reference sequence). The CDR3 loop spans 15 amino acids. Trimming at V came to 0 bases and at J to 8 bases, leaving 10 bases not matched to a gene. Here the CDR3 reads CSARDRGRGWDEQFF. DNA of the CDR3: TGCAGTGCTAGAGATCGGGGCAGGGGGTGGGATGAGCAGTTCTTC.